This T cell receptor beta chain was identified during a study of identical twins. The study's findings and limits: Weaker excess sharing between twins was seen in beta out-of-frame sequences.

This clonotype was seen repeatedly, ten times or more. The target antigen is unknown. With 5 bases clipped from V and 8 bases from J, the junction kept 13 bases outside the gene matches. The CDR3 has 16 amino acids. Germline assignment: CDR1 MDHEN and CDR2 SYDVKM. TCRdb redid the calling of the 5' RACE reads with MiXCR, one entry per CDR3 protein. Among more than 1.5 million distinct CDR3 sequences listed, about 32% were seen once. J is TRBJ2-1 and V is TRBV28, with 9 bases identical to TRBD2. Material for sequencing was cord blood. This receptor was obtained from a newborn girl in good health. CDR3 sequence: CASSASQGLAHDEQFF. In DNA, the CDR3 is TGTGCCAGCAGTGCCTCCCAAGGACTAGCGCACGATGAGCAGTTCTTC. The entire variable domain, with the rest obtained from reference TRBV28 and TRBJ2-1, is as follows: DVKVTQSSRYLVKRTGEKVFLECVQDMDHENMFWYRQDPGLGLRLIYFSYDVKMKEKGDIPEGYSVSREKKERFSLILESASTNQTSMYLCASSASQGLAHDEQFFGPGTRLTVL.